This T cell receptor beta chain was identified in a study of T cells and Merkel cell carcinoma outcomes. The junction had 10 bases not matched to a gene; V was cut back by 4 bases and J by 11 bases. The CDR3 sequence is 13 residues long. The germline V gene has CDR1 ENHRY and CDR2 SYGVKD. Libraries were prepared by immunoSEQ multiplex PCR; TCRdb keeps only in-frame clonotypes and omits some of them. This repertoire shows 3,000 to 4,500 clones, 85% to 95% found once; its top ten account for just under 2%. This receptor was obtained from a human donor with Merkel cell carcinoma. V usage is TRBV10-3 and J usage is TRBJ1-1, with TRBD1 identical over 7 bases. Sequencing was performed on tumor tissue from Merkel cell carcinoma. The CDR3 DNA reads as TGTGCCATCAGTGCCCGGGACAGAGTAGGGGCTTTCTTT. It codes for CAISARDRVGAFF.